Sequencing of this T cell receptor gamma chain was carried out in a study of gamma delta lymphoproliferative disorders and STAT genes. Study summary: Each gamma-chain library started from at least 50 ng of genomic DNA, using the LymphoTrack Dx TCRG Assay. The EuroClonality-NGS protocol was used to prepare delta libraries. Study-level results: Most major patient clonotypes were shared with at least one healthy donor.

The receptor sequences were amplified from genomic DNA of peripheral blood mononuclear cells. TCRdb re-called the multiplex PCR reads with CATT. The top ten hold around 17% of the sample, which has roughly 1,300 gamma-chain clones, roughly 13% seen once. CDR1 and CDR2 (germline): EGSNGY, YDSYNSKV. The J segment lost 4 bases and the V segment lost 1 base, leaving 7 bases of the junction unmatched. The CDR3 loop spans 14 amino acids. By share of the sample, this clone is medium-sized. Its specificity is not known. The V call is TRGV2, the J call TRGJ1 or TRGJ2. TCRdb records no J gene; here it was assigned by comparing the DNA to germline. The sample taken for sequencing was blood. This clonotype was sampled from a human donor in good health. The CDR3 DNA follows: TGTGCCACCTGGGACGGACTACCATATTATAAGAAACTCTTT. Translated: CATWDGLPYYKKLF.